The T cell receptor beta chain described here comes from a study of blood T cell repertoires in COVID-19. About the study: Specimens from acute and convalescent COVID-19 originated in the United States, Italy and Spain. Sample material is recorded as cDNA or gDNA derived from T cells, B-cell-depleted T cells, or PBMCs.

In the source study's methods: Amplifying reference gene primers gave estimates of nucleated cell counts. Data came from immunoSEQ multiplex PCR; TCRdb stores just in-frame clones and leaves some out. The V and J calls and clone size are taken from that table; D and trimming were inferred from the DNA. The sample has about 98,000 clones, under 85% seen once. The V segment lost 1 base and the J segment 4 bases; nucleotides outside the gene matches: 1. The CDR3 totals 13 residues. Germline CDR1 is SGHRS and CDR2 is YFSETQ. The clonotype was recovered from a man aged 70 or older with acute or convalescent COVID-19. Sequenced input: peripheral blood. This sequence joins TRBV5-1 and TRBJ1-2; 7 bases agree with TRBD1. CDR3 protein: CASSLNRGYGYTF. The CDR3 DNA sequence: TGCGCCAGCAGCTTGAACAGGGGCTATGGCTACACCTTC.